These 3 T cell receptor beta chains originate from one sample sequenced in a study of blood T cell repertoires in COVID-19. TCRdb's table, derived via immunoSEQ multiplex PCR, lists solely in-frame clones and lacks some. The table records 180,000 or so clones, approximately 86% of them present only once. Sequencing was performed on peripheral blood. The receptors come from a man aged 60 to 75 with acute or convalescent COVID-19.

This chain joins TRBV19 and TRBJ1-5, with D unresolved. Germline assignment: CDR1 LNHDA and CDR2 SQIVND (reference sequence). V was shortened by 0 bases and J by 4 bases, with 7 bases between the two germline ends. This CDR3 region has 14 residues. In DNA form, the CDR3 reads TGTGCCAGTAGTATAGATGGGAGAAATCAGCCCCAGCATTTT. Translated, it gives CASSIDGRNQPQHF.

The V and J genes are TRBV15 and TRBJ1-4; tentative D call: TRBD1 (6 bases). The CDR3 loop spans 15 amino acids. Germline CDR1 is LNHNV and CDR2 is YYDKDF (reference sequence). The V and J ends lost 8 bases and 7 bases respectively, with 20 bases between them. CDR3 residues: CATAMRARGGEKLFF. DNA for the CDR3: TGTGCCACCGCGATGCGGGCCAGGGGTGGTGAAAAACTGTTTTTT.

The J gene is TRBJ1-6, the V gene TRBV6-9; TRBD1 is a possible D gene (6 bases). Germline V gene data show CDR1 as MNHGY and CDR2 as SVAAGI. The CDR3 loop spans 17 amino acids. V lost 6 bases and J 4 bases, leaving 19 bases between the germline ends. CDR3 bases: TGTGCCAGCAGAGCCCGACAGGATTTGGGTTATAATTCACCCCTCCACTTT. This gives the protein CASRARQDLGYNSPLHF.